The present T cell receptor beta chain was sequenced within a study of regulatory T cells in long-lasting Graves disease. Stated time point: newly diagnosed GD, antithyroid drugs for less than 3 months. Scientists built the TCR library using RNA that was extracted from PBMCs. Arm-PCR of CDR3 regions and iRepertoire HTBI primers were used to build TCR beta libraries. TCRdb re-called the multiplex PCR reads through MiXCR, storing one row per CDR3 protein. The sample holds 350,000 to 500,000 distinct CDR3 sequences, 14% seen once. The CDR3 is made up of 13 amino acids. CDR1 is SNHLY and CDR2 is FYNNEI in the germline V gene. To note about this clonotype: The target antigen is unknown. Germline is not matched at one junction end, which may reflect a read error.

The study's findings and limits: Persistent cases of Graves' showed reduced TCR diversity relative to newly diagnosed patients.

These records were also assigned to another study, of T cells in Graves' hyperthyroidism and ophthalmopathy.

Sequenced here: peripheral blood mononuclear cells (PBMCs), sampled at new diagnosis, from a patient treated with antithyroid drugs. The TCR was taken from a woman between 50 and 59 years old with Graves disease. The genes are TRBV2 and TRBJ1-5; no reliable D call. The CDR3 region has the DNA TGTGTCAGCAGACCAACCAGCAATCAGCCCCAGCATTTT. It specifies CVSRPTSNQPQHF.